This TCR beta chain was sequenced for a study of high-grade serous ovarian cancer treatment subgroups (dated by TCRdb to the early 2020s). Looking at the study overall: Sequencing yielded a mean of about 15,000 reads and around 7,500 unique TCR beta rearrangements per sample. Of the roughly 30 patients in the cohort, approximately ten had no residual disease after primary surgery (R0), approximately ten were excellent NACT responders, and approximately ten were poor NACT responders. One primary tumor sample and two metastatic tumor samples were contributed by each patient, so that roughly 82 samples were obtained in total. The study examined TCR beta repertoires in high-grade serous ovarian cancer patients who were grouped under a laparoscopic triage algorithm by complete gross resection or by neoadjuvant chemotherapy response.

Tumor samples were obtained before definitive surgery or chemotherapy. The MD Anderson Biospecimen Extraction Resource handled genomic DNA extraction, while the MD Anderson Cancer Genomics Laboratory carried out the TCR sequencing. The full study reports these points: TCR clonal relatedness showed a positive correlation with neoantigen level and a trend toward positive correlation with copy number variation and mutation load from whole-genome sequencing. The TCR repertoire analyses centered on CDR3, and CDR1 and CDR2 were not analyzed. Because bulk tumor TCR sequencing provided no spatial information, insight into HGSC tumor complexity and diversity was limited. Repertoire similarity between tumors from the same patient ranged from roughly 0.095 to 0.8, while tumors from different patients showed almost no similarity.

Reading the germline V gene gives CDR1 SGHVS and CDR2 FQNEAQ. From the cysteine through the phenylalanine, the CDR3 covers 14 amino acids. Only CDR3 DNA is held: 42 bases, read in frame from base 1. Between the V and J ends, shortened by 8 bases and 4 bases respectively, the junction contains 14 bases. This clone was detected once. Its antigen has not been determined. No base quality information exists; no much larger clone differs at one position. The roughly 100 tumor samples underwent high-throughput TCR profiling with ImmunoSEQ. As for the authors' bioinformatics: Repertoire diversity metrics included richness (unique productive sequences), clonality, evenness and relatedness; Bhattacharyya coefficient assessed similarity between samples. In a sensitivity analysis, TCRs with fewer than two reads were excluded, and consistent conclusions were obtained. TCRdb limited this immuneACCESS table to in-frame rearrangements with V and J called. A share of clones is missing; checked studies link under half to unresolved V genes, and the rest is unexplained. Clonal size and the V and J genes are those of that table, whereas D and trimming came from the DNA. For this sample the table gives 12,000 to 15,000 clones, of which 70% to 90% were detected only once. Around 6.4% of the sample rests with the top ten.

The sequence came from a human donor with high-grade serous ovarian cancer. The V gene is TRBV7-8 and the J gene is TRBJ2-2; matching of 6 bases hints at TRBD2 as the D gene. The source material was tumor tissue. The CDR3 region: CASRSGTSTGELFF. The nucleotides are TGTGCCAGCCGCTCCGGGACTTCCACCGGGGAGCTGTTTTTT.